This is a list of T cell receptor beta chains from one sample in a study of shared clonotypes between healthy human individuals. Sequencing used immunoSEQ multiplex PCR; TCRdb keeps in-frame clones, though not all of them. The sample has more than 2 million clones; about 94% are singletons. The sequenced sample consisted of naive CD4+ T cells sorted from blood. The receptors derive from a man younger than 35 in good health. Both conserved end residues are part of each CDR3. The D gene is left open where the match is weak. The size field is filled for only some rows; it gives once, few, many or a size class.

cdr3_aa cdr3_nt d_call j_call v_call clone_size
CASSLMGNTEAFF TGTGCCAGCAGCTTGATGGGGAACACTGAAGCTTTCTTT NA TRBJ1-1 TRBV7-2 NA
CASSFRDGTGPQHF TGTGCCAGCAGCTTCCGGGACGGGACTGGGCCCCAGCATTTT NA TRBJ1-5 TRBV7-2 NA
CASSAGTGGNQPQHF TGCGCCAGCAGCGCCGGGACAGGGGGAAATCAGCCCCAGCATTTT TRBD1 TRBJ1-5 TRBV5-1 NA
CASSLPGMNTEAFF TGTGCCAGCAGCCTTCCGGGGATGAACACTGAAGCTTTCTTT NA TRBJ1-1 TRBV9 NA
CASSAGGASGNTIYF TGTGCCAGCAGCGCGGGGGGGGCGTCTGGAAACACCATATATTTT NA TRBJ1-3 TRBV6-6 NA
CASSQDGRGEQYF TGTGCCAGCAGCCAAGATGGGCGGGGCGAGCAGTACTTC NA TRBJ2-7 TRBV14 few
CASKVEGRSEKLFF TGTGCCAGCAAGGTTGAGGGGCGAAGTGAAAAACTGTTTTTT NA TRBJ1-4 TRBV2 NA
CAIIASGNTIYF TGTGCCATCATTGCCTCTGGAAACACCATATATTTT NA TRBJ1-3 TRBV10-3 NA
CASSLVGREGGYTF TGTGCCAGCAGCTTGGTGGGCAGGGAGGGCGGCTACACCTTC NA TRBJ1-2 TRBV5-4 NA
CAISRAGGSSEQYF TGTGCCATCTCCAGAGCGGGAGGGTCCAGCGAGCAGTACTTC TRBD2 TRBJ2-7 TRBV6-5 NA
CASSYSVEYQETQYF TGTGCCAGCAGTTACTCTGTGGAGTACCAAGAGACCCAGTACTTC NA TRBJ2-5 TRBV6-5 NA
CASSKEGGDPPSPGMNYGYTF TGTGCCAGCAGCAAAGAAGGAGGTGACCCGCCCTCACCTGGAATGAACTATGGCTACACCTTC NA TRBJ1-2 TRBV21-1 NA
CAMSGTENSNYGYTF TGTGCCATGTCAGGGACAGAGAATTCTAACTATGGCTACACCTTC TRBD1 TRBJ1-2 TRBV7-9 NA
CASSLVAGTPTDTQYF TGTGCCAGCAGCTTAGTAGCGGGAACCCCCACAGATACGCAGTATTTT TRBD2 TRBJ2-3 TRBV7-2 once
CASGVKGWEQYF TGTGCCAGCGGCGTAAAGGGGTGGGAGCAGTACTTC NA TRBJ2-7 TRBV6-1 NA
CASSSPTGGQETQYF TGTGCCAGCAGTTCCCCCACAGGCGGGCAGGAGACCCAGTACTTC NA TRBJ2-5 TRBV28 NA
CASSVHDRGNQPQHF TGTGCCAGTAGCGTACACGACAGGGGCAATCAGCCCCAGCATTTT TRBD1 TRBJ1-5 TRBV19 NA
CASSRGPDYEQYF TGTGCCAGCTCTCGAGGACCAGACTACGAGCAGTACTTC NA TRBJ2-7 TRBV18 NA
CASSLAGDRVTDTQYF TGTGCCAGCAGCTTGGCAGGGGACAGGGTCACAGATACGCAGTATTTT TRBD1 TRBJ2-3 TRBV5-6 NA
CASSSGVTPEAFF TGCGCCAGCAGCTCGGGAGTGACCCCTGAAGCTTTCTTT NA TRBJ1-1 TRBV5-1 NA
CASSYVTGGGYTF TGTGCCAGCAGTTATGTGACAGGCGGTGGCTACACCTTC NA TRBJ1-2 TRBV6-5 NA
CSVAQGYEQYF TGCAGCGTTGCACAGGGCTACGAGCAGTACTTC NA TRBJ2-7 TRBV29-1 NA
CASSQDAQNTGELFF TGCGCCAGCAGCCAAGATGCGCAGAACACCGGGGAGCTGTTTTTT NA TRBJ2-2 TRBV4-3 NA
CASSLGGTPVADTQYF TGTGCCAGCAGTTTGGGGGGCACCCCTGTAGCCGATACGCAGTATTTT NA TRBJ2-3 TRBV28 NA
CASSLVLAGGTDTQYF TGCGCCAGCAGCTTGGTACTAGCGGGAGGCACAGATACGCAGTATTTT TRBD2 TRBJ2-3 TRBV5-1 NA
CASSVQGPYGYTF TGTGCCAGCAGCGTGCAGGGTCCCTATGGCTACACCTTC NA TRBJ1-2 TRBV5-8 NA
CASSHPGVGEAFF TGCGCCAGCAGCCACCCAGGGGTCGGTGAAGCTTTCTTT NA TRBJ1-1 TRBV4-3 NA
CASSQIAGDTYEQYF TGTGCCAGCAGCCAAATAGCGGGGGATACCTACGAGCAGTACTTC TRBD2 TRBJ2-7 TRBV4-2 NA
CASSLEGAKRYEQYF TGTGCCAGCAGCTTAGAGGGGGCGAAGAGGTACGAGCAGTACTTC NA TRBJ2-7 TRBV11-2 NA
CASSRLTGTYNEQFF TGCGCCAGCAGCCGACTGACAGGAACCTACAATGAGCAGTTCTTC NA TRBJ2-1 TRBV5-1 NA
CASSGGGITEAFF TGTGCCAGCAGTGGGGGGGGAATCACTGAAGCTTTCTTT NA TRBJ1-1 TRBV2 NA
CASSGTSGNEQFF TGTGCCAGCAGTGGGACTAGCGGCAATGAGCAGTTCTTC TRBD2 TRBJ2-1 TRBV6-5 NA
CAIPPSTGTGYEQYF TGCGCCATTCCGCCGTCAACCGGGACAGGATACGAGCAGTACTTC TRBD1 TRBJ2-7 TRBV10-1 NA
CASRARDRAPYEQYF TGTGCCAGCAGGGCCCGGGACAGGGCCCCCTACGAGCAGTACTTC TRBD1 TRBJ2-7 TRBV28 NA
CAWSVRGQGSGGYTF TGTGCCTGGAGTGTCCGGGGACAGGGTAGCGGAGGCTACACCTTC TRBD1 TRBJ1-2 TRBV30 NA
CASSRTPGDTQYF TGTGCCAGCAGTCGCACACCGGGGGATACGCAGTATTTT NA TRBJ2-3 TRBV6-6 NA
CASSPSPGGTTEAFF TGTGCCAGCTCACCGAGTCCAGGAGGAACCACTGAAGCTTTCTTT NA TRBJ1-1 TRBV18 once
CASSLFSIRAKPDEQYF TGTGCCAGCAGTTTATTTAGTATAAGGGCCAAGCCCGACGAGCAGTACTTC NA TRBJ2-7 TRBV27 NA
CAISVDRDYGYTF TGTGCCATCAGTGTCGACAGGGACTATGGCTACACCTTC TRBD1 TRBJ1-2 TRBV10-3 NA
CSVVPGRDEQFF TGCAGCGTTGTGCCGGGAAGGGATGAGCAGTTCTTC NA TRBJ2-1 TRBV29-1 NA
CASSLVLGHQIYNEQFF TGTGCCAGCAGCTTAGTTTTGGGGCATCAAATATACAATGAGCAGTTCTTC NA TRBJ2-1 TRBV7-9 NA
CASSPFDFSRPDTQYF TGTGCCAGCAGTCCCTTCGACTTCTCACGGCCAGATACGCAGTATTTT NA TRBJ2-3 TRBV7-6 NA
CASTPAGVYEQYF TGTGCCAGCACCCCAGCGGGGGTCTACGAGCAGTACTTC TRBD2 TRBJ2-7 TRBV6-1 NA
CASRATYGNTDTQYF TGTGCCAGCAGAGCTACATACGGGAACACAGATACGCAGTATTTT NA TRBJ2-3 TRBV5-4 NA
CASSSQGQSAQPQHF TGTGCCAGTAGCTCCCAGGGGCAGTCGGCTCAGCCCCAGCATTTT NA TRBJ1-5 TRBV19 NA
CASSLGLAGSYNEQFF TGTGCCAGCAGCTTAGGGTTAGCGGGCTCCTACAATGAGCAGTTCTTC TRBD2 TRBJ2-1 TRBV11-3 NA
CASSLNRNTGELFF TGTGCCAGCAGCTTAAACAGGAACACCGGGGAGCTGTTTTTT NA TRBJ2-2 TRBV7-9 NA
CASSPFSEIDYGYTF TGTGCCAGCTCACCCTTCTCCGAGATCGACTATGGCTACACCTTC NA TRBJ1-2 TRBV18 NA
CATSRDRRGPYGYTF TGTGCCACCAGCAGAGATCGGAGGGGGCCCTATGGCTACACCTTC TRBD1 TRBJ1-2 TRBV15 NA
CASSEAGGANYGYTF TGTGCCAGCAGTGAGGCAGGGGGCGCGAACTATGGCTACACCTTC TRBD1 TRBJ1-2 TRBV6-1 once
CASSLAGETYEQYF TGTGCCAGTAGCCTAGCGGGAGAAACCTACGAGCAGTACTTC TRBD2 TRBJ2-7 TRBV19 NA
CASSFPENTGELFF TGTGCCAGCAGTTTTCCAGAAAACACCGGGGAGCTGTTTTTT NA TRBJ2-2 TRBV6-6 NA